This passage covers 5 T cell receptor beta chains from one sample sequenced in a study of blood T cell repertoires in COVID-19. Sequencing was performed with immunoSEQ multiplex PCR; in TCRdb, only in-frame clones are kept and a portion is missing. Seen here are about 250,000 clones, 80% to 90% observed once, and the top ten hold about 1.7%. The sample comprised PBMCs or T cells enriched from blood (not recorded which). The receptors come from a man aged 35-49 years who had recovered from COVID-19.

CDR3: CASRRTGGRETQYF. CDR3 coding DNA: TGTGCCAGCAGACGGACAGGGGGTAGGGAGACCCAGTACTTC. This chain uses TRBV2 with TRBJ2-5; TRBD1 aligns across 10 bases. The V and J ends lost 6 bases and 5 bases, in that order; junction bases with no gene match: 6. Germline V gene data show CDR1 as SNHLY and CDR2 as FYNNEI. This CDR3 spans 14 amino acids.

The CDR3 loop reads CASSDRGTGANVLTF. The CDR3, as DNA: TGTGCCAGCAGTGACAGGGGCACTGGGGCCAACGTCCTGACTTTC. The chain carries TRBV6-1 and TRBJ2-6; D might be TRBD1 (6 bases). The CDR3 contains 15 residues. In germline, CDR1 is MNHNS, CDR2 SASEGT. Trimming cost V 3 bases and J 2 bases, with 8 bases left between them.

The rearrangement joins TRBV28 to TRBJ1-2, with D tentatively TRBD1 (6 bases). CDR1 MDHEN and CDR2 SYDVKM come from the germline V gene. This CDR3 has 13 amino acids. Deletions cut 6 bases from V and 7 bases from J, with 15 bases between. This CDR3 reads CASSPSNRVGYTF. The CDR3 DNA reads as TGTGCCAGCAGCCCCTCGAACAGGGTTGGCTACACCTTC.

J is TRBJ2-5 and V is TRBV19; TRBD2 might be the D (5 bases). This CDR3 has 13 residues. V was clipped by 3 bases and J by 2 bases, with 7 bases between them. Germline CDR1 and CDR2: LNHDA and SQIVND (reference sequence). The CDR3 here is CASSMGDQETQYF. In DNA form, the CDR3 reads TGTGCCAGTAGTATGGGAGATCAAGAGACCCAGTACTTC.

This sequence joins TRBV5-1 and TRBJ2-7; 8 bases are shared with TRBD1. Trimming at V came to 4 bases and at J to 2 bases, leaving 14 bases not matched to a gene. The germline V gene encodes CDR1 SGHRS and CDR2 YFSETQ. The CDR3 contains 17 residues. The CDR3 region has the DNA TGCGCCAGCAGCATGTTTGGACAGGGATTCGTCACCTACGAGCAGTACTTC. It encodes CASSMFGQGFVTYEQYF.